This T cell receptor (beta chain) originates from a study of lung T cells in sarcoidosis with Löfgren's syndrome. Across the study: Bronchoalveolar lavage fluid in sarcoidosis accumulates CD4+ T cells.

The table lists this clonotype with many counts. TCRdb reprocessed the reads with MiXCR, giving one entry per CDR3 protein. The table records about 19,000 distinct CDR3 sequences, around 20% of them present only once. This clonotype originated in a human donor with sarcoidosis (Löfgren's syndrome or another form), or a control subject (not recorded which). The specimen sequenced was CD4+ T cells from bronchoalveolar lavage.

The DNA of the CDR3 is TGTGCCAGCAGTCCCCAAGGCAGGACTCCAAGATCCCTGAACACTGAAGCTTTCTTT. It translates to CASSPQGRTPRSLNTEAFF. The chain employs TRBV28 and TRBJ1-1; D uncertain. V gave up 5 bases and J gave up 0 bases, with 25 bases separating them. CDR3 length equals 19 residues. CDR1 MDHEN and CDR2 SYDVKM come from the germline V gene. Full variable domain (outside the CDR3, taken from reference TRBV28 and TRBJ1-1): DVKVTQSSRYLVKRTGEKVFLECVQDMDHENMFWYRQDPGLGLRLIYFSYDVKMKEKGDIPEGYSVSREKKERFSLILESASTNQTSMYLCASSPQGRTPRSLNTEAFFGQGTRLTVV.